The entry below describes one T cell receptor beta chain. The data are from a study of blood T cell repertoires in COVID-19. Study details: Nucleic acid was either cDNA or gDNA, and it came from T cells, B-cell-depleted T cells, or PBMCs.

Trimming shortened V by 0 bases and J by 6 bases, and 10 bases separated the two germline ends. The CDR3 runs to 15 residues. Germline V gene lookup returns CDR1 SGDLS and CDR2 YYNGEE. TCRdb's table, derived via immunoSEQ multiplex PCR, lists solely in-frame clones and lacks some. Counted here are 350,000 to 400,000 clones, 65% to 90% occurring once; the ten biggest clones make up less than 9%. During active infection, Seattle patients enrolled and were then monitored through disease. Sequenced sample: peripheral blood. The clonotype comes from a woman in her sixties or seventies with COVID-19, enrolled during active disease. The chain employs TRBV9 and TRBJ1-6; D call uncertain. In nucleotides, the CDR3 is TGTGCCAGCAGCGTAGACGAGATCGGTAATTCACCCCTCCACTTT. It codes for CASSVDEIGNSPLHF.